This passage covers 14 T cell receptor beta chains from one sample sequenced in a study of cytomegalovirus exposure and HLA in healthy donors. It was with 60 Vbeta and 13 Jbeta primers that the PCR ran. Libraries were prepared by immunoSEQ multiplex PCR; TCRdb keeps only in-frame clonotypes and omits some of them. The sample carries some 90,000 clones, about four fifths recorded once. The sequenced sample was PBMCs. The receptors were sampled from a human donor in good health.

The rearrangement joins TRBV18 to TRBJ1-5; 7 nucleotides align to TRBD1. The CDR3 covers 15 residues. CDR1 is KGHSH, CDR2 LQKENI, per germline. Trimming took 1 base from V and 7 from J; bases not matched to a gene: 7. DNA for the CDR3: TGTGCCAGCTCACCACAGGGGGCGACGGAACAGCCCCAGCATTTT. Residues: CASSPQGATEQPQHF.

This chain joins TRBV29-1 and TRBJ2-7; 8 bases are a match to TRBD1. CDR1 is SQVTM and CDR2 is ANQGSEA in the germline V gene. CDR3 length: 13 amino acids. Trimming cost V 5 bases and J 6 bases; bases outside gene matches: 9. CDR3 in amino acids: CSVSWQGASEQYF. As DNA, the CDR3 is TGCAGCGTTTCCTGGCAGGGGGCCTCCGAGCAGTACTTC.

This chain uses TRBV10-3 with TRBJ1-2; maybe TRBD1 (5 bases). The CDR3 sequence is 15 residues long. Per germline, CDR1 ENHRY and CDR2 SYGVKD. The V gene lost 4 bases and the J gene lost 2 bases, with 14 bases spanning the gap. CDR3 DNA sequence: TGTGCCATCAGTGGGGCCCAGGGTCTAAACTATGGCTACACCTTC. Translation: CAISGAQGLNYGYTF.

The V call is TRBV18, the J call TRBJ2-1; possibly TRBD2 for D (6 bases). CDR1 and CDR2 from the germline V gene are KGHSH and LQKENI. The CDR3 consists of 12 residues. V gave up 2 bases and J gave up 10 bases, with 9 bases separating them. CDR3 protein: CASSPGSGEQFF. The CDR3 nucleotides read TGTGCCAGCTCACCAGGGAGCGGGGAGCAGTTCTTC.

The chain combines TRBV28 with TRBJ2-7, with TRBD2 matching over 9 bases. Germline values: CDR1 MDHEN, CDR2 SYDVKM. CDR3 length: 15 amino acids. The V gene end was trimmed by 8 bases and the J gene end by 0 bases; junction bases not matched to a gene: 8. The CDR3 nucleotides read TGTGCCAGCGAAAGAGCGGGAGGAAGCTCCTACGAGCAGTACTTC. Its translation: CASERAGGSSYEQYF.

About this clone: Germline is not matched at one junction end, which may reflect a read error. The CDR3 is CASSPPGELFF. The CDR3 nucleotides are TGTGCCAGCAGTCCTCCCGGGGAGTTGTTTTTT. This chain joins TRBV28 and TRBJ2-2; D possibly corresponds to TRBD2 (5 bases). Germline V gives CDR1 MDHEN, CDR2 SYDVKM. CDR3 length: 11 residues.

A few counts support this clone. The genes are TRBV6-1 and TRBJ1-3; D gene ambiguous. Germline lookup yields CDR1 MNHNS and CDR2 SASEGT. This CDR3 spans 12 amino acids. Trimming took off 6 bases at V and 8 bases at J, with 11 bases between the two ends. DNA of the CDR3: TGTGCCAGCAGCGAACACGGGGACACCATATATTTT. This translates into CASSEHGDTIYF.

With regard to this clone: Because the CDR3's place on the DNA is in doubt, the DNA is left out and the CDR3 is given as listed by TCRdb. The CDR3 loop is CASSKGVGGGSFTYEQYF. The J gene is TRBJ2-7, the V gene TRBV21-1; TRBD2 is the table's D call and was not checked against the DNA. TRBV21-1 corresponds to a pseudogene. Counting both end residues, the CDR3 totals 18 amino acids.

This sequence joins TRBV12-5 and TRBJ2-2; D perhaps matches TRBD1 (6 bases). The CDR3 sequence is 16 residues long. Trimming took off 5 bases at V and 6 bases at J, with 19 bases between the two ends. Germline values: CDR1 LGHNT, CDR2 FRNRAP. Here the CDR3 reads CASGARSGELAGELFF. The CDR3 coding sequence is TGTGCTAGTGGTGCCCGGTCAGGGGAATTAGCCGGGGAGCTGTTTTTT.

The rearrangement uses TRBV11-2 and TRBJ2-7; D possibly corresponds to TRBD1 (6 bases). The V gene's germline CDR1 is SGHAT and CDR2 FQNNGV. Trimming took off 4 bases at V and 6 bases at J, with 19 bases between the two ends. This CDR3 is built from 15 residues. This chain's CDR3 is CASSSVQGLMPEQYF. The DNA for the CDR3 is TGTGCCAGCAGCTCCGTACAGGGTCTTATGCCCGAGCAGTACTTC.

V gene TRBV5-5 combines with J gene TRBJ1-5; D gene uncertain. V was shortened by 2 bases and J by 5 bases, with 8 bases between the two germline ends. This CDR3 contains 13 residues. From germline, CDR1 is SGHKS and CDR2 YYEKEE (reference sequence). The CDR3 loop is CASSFGPDQPQHF. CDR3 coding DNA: TGTGCCAGCAGCTTTGGGCCCGATCAGCCCCAGCATTTT.

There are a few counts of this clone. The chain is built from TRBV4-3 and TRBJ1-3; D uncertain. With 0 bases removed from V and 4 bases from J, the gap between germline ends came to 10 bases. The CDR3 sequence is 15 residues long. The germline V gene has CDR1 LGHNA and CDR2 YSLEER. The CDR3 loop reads CASSQDRSGGNTIYF. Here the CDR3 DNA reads TGCGCCAGCAGCCAAGATCGATCCGGGGGAAACACCATATATTTT.

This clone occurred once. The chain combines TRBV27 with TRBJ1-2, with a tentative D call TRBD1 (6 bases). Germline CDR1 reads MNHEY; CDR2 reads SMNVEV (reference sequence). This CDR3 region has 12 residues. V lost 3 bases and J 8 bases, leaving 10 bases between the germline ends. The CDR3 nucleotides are TGTGCCAGCAGTTTCAGGGGCGGGGGCTACACCTTC. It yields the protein CASSFRGGGYTF.

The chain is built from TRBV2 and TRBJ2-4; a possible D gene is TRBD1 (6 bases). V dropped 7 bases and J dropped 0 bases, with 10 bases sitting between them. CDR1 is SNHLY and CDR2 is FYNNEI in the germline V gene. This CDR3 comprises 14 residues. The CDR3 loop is CASMQGLAKNIQYF. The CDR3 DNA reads TGTGCCAGCATGCAGGGGCTAGCCAAAAACATTCAGTACTTC. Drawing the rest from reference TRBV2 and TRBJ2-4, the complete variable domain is EPEVTQTPSHQVTQMGQEVILRCVPISNHLYFYWYRQILGQKVEFLVSFYNNEISEKSEIFDDQFSVERPDGSNFTLKIRSTKLEDSAMYFCASMQGLAKNIQYFGAGTRLSVL.